This T cell receptor (beta chain) emerged from a study of breast tumors, draining lymph nodes, adjacent tissues. The study's findings and limits: Tumor T cell lymph node origin was a supported hypothesis, not proven. The data were judged consistent with most tumor T cells coming from lymph node and expanding in tumor. Compared with basal-like, luminal-like tumors shared significantly more repertoire with nontumor tissue.

Each CDR3 protein gets one entry after TCRdb re-called the multiplex PCR reads with MiXCR. This repertoire shows about 200,000 distinct CDR3 sequences, around a third found once; its top ten account for 4.3%. The lymph nodes were axillary draining lymph nodes from breast cancer patients. In its sample, this clonotype was seen many times. Its antigen is as yet unknown. V shed 6 bases and J shed 0 bases, with 12 bases lying between them. Germline V gene sequence: CDR1 SEHNR, CDR2 FQNEAQ (reference sequence). CDR3 size: 15 residues. Sequencing used axillary lymph node tissue. The receptor's source is a female donor with breast cancer. Some clones in this sample may be carry-over from other donors' samples. The V gene is TRBV7-9, the J gene TRBJ2-1; D may be TRBD2 (6 bases). This CDR3 is CASSEAGSSYNEQFF. The CDR3, as DNA: TGTGCCAGCAGTGAGGCGGGAAGCTCCTACAATGAGCAGTTCTTC.